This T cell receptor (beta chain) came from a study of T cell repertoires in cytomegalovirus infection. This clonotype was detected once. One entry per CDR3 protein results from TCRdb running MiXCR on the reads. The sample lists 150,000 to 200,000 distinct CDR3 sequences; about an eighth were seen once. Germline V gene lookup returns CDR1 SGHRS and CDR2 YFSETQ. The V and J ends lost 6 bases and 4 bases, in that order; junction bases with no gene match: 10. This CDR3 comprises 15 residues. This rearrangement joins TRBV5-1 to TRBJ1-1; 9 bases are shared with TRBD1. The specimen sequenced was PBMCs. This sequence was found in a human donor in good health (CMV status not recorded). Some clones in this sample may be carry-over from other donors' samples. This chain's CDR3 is CASKRTGDVTTEAFF. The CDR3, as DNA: TGCGCCAGCAAACGGACAGGGGATGTTACCACTGAAGCTTTCTTT.